This TCR beta chain was identified during a study of PD-1 blockade in classical Hodgkin lymphoma (dated by TCRdb to about 2020). A note on the overall study: Nivolumab dosing was 3 mg/kg intravenously every 2 weeks, continuing until either disease progression or unacceptable toxicity. A peripheral blood immune signature of response to PD-1 blockade in classical Hodgkin lymphoma was defined using TCR beta sequencing and CyTOF.

Genomic DNA was extracted with the Qiagen DNeasy kit from unsorted PBMCs and from negatively selected CD4+ and CD8+ fractions. Using primers that anneal to V and J segments, immunoSEQ multiplex PCR amplified the TCR beta CDR3 regions. A synthetic immune receptor repertoire was used to minimize amplification bias, and any residual bias was removed computationally once sequencing was done. The published analysis was carried out like this. Repertoire diversity was quantified as the Shannon entropy index using custom Python scripts. Unsorted, CD4+ and CD8+ repertoires were analyzed separately, except for combined analyses in which CD4+ and CD8+ sequences were merged in silico. Clonal expansion was defined as at least a 2-fold frequency increase after treatment relative to C1D1, with a pseudocount of 0.5 for undetected baseline clones. Singleton clones were defined as clones with 0 or 1 copy at C1D1, and non-singleton clones were defined as clones with 2 or more copies. By matching protein sequences in sorted samples from the same patient, clones expanded in unsorted samples were annotated as CD4+, CD8+ or unknown. Wilcoxon tests were applied to paired samples to test diversity changes from C1D1 to C4D1. TCRdb took this table from immuneACCESS and kept in-frame rearrangements with V and J called. Such tables lack part of the clones; where checked against another copy, unresolved V genes explain under half of the gap, and the rest is unexplained. Clonal size and the V and J genes are those of that table, whereas D and trimming came from the DNA. The sample table contains about 11,000 clones; only one count was recorded for just under 85% of them. Roughly 5.1% of the sample rests with the top ten.

Interpreted using the paper, the time point label stands for: cycle 2 day 1 (C2D1) of nivolumab. Every trial patient had relapsed following autologous stem cell transplantation, and prior brentuximab vedotin exposure was what differed among cohorts A, B and C. The trial cohort was composed of around 60 patients with relapsed/refractory classical Hodgkin lymphoma, for whom complete response, partial response or progressive disease was recorded as best overall response. Single-agent nivolumab was administered to trial patients in the multi-cohort phase II CheckMate 205 trial. An independent review committee assessed best overall response by applying the 2007 International Working Group response criteria. Trial PBMCs were collected immediately before nivolumab initiation (C1D1) and during therapy at cycle 2 day 1 and cycle 4 day 1. Peripheral blood was collected in 8 mL Vacutainer Cell Preparation Tubes, from which PBMCs were isolated by centrifugation and then cryopreserved.

Comment on this clone: Its antigen is unknown. Per-base qualities were not stored, and no clone one base away is much larger.

Broad study findings and their caveats: A significant rise by C4D1 was seen in CD4+ but not CD8+ TCR diversity (p=0.0027 vs p=0.16), with the rise being most apparent in complete responders (p=0.02). Diversity was lower in patients who began nivolumab less than 1 year after ASCT, so these patients were left out of later analyses to avoid confounding by immune reconstitution. Baseline diversity similar to that of newly diagnosed patients was observed in trial patients achieving complete response, whereas significantly lower diversity was observed in partial responders and progressors. Baseline TCR diversity was reported to be lower in newly diagnosed patients than in healthy donors and to be lower still in relapsed/refractory patients. Only a single clinical trial cohort was studied, and what caused the repertoire differences, possibly disease activity or prior therapy, remained undefined.

Taken from the germline V gene, the CDR1 and CDR2 loops are MGHRA and YSYEKL. V loses 8 bases, J loses 5 bases, and the germline ends lie 6 bases apart. Taken from cysteine to phenylalanine, the CDR3 has 10 residues. The DNA shown is the 30-base CDR3, in frame from base 1. The sequenced sample was peripheral blood mononuclear cells (PBMCs), obtained before the second cycle of nivolumab. The TCR originated in a human donor with classical Hodgkin lymphoma. The sequence joins TRBV4-1 to TRBJ2-5; the D gene cannot be resolved reliably. The DNA sequence is TGCGCCAGCGGTCTGGAGACCCAGTACTTC. Its protein product is CASGLETQYF.